The 23 T cell receptor beta chains below were found in one sample sequenced in a study of blood T cell repertoires in COVID-19. Data came from immunoSEQ multiplex PCR; TCRdb stores just in-frame clones and leaves some out. The sample yields about 81,000 clones, around 92% seen once. The sequenced sample was peripheral blood. The receptors were gathered from a woman aged 45-59 years in a cohort sampled during active COVID-19.

The chain employs TRBV12-3 or TRBV12-4 and TRBJ2-4, with TRBD2 as a possible D gene (5 bases). The CDR3 extends over 13 amino acids. Trimming cost V 4 bases and J 9 bases, with 13 bases left between them. The DNA of the CDR3 is TGTGCCAGCAGTTCTCTCGTTGGGAGCATTCAGTACTTC. This translates into CASSSLVGSIQYF.

This rearrangement joins TRBV5-1 to TRBJ2-1; TRBD1 agrees at 7 bases. J was trimmed by 3 bases and V by 0 bases; bases with no gene match: 3. Germline CDR1 reads SGHRS; CDR2 reads YFSETQ. There are 15 residues in the CDR3. The CDR3 DNA reads as TGCGCCAGCAGCTTGGAGGGGACAGTCTACAATGAGCAGTTCTTC. This gives the protein CASSLEGTVYNEQFF.

Only one count was recorded for this clone. This chain links TRBV19 with TRBJ2-1, with 14 bases that match TRBD2. Germline V gene sequence: CDR1 LNHDA, CDR2 SQIVND (reference sequence). The CDR3 has 18 residues. After removal of 7 bases from V and 8 bases from J, the junction contained 16 bases not matched to a gene. CDR3 in amino acids: CASMVAGLAGEGLYEQFF. The DNA for the CDR3 is TGTGCCAGTATGGTAGCGGGACTAGCGGGAGAAGGTTTGTATGAGCAGTTCTTC.

In its sample, this clone was seen once. The chain employs TRBV3-1 (or the pseudogene TRBV3-2) and TRBJ2-2, with 9 bases fitting TRBD1. This CDR3 contains 18 residues. V trimming: 7 bases; J trimming: 5 bases; junction bases outside the gene matches: 17. Germline CDR1 is LGHDT and CDR2 is YNNKEL (reference sequence). The CDR3 loop reads CASIDNIPHRGRTGELFF. The CDR3 bases are TGTGCCAGCATCGACAATATCCCTCACAGGGGGCGGACCGGGGAGCTGTTTTTT.

The CDR3 sequence: CASSSGTRWDTQYF. The CDR3 DNA follows: TGTGCCAGCAGCTCCGGGACTAGATGGGATACGCAGTATTTT. The chain has TRBV5-5 and TRBJ2-3; 8 bases line up with TRBD2. Per the germline V gene, CDR1 is SGHKS and CDR2 is YYEKEE (reference sequence). V was pared by 3 bases and J by 6 bases, with 6 bases of the junction left unmatched. This CDR3 has 14 amino acids.

The chain recombines TRBV20-1 with TRBJ2-7; 7 nucleotides match TRBD1. Losses at the gene ends were 3 bases for V and 6 bases for J; bases not matched to a gene: 8. The CDR3 has 13 residues. Germline values: CDR1 DFQATT, CDR2 SNEGSKA (reference sequence). In DNA, the CDR3 is TGCAGTGCTAGTGGGCAGGGGGTAGGCGAGCAGTACTTC. Its protein is CSASGQGVGEQYF.

This chain links TRBV12-3 or TRBV12-4 with TRBJ1-3; D is undetermined. The length of the CDR3 is 12 residues. Trimming cost V 6 bases and J 1 base, with 4 bases left between them. The CDR3 region is CASSLSGNTIYF. DNA for the CDR3: TGTGCCAGCAGCCTATCTGGAAACACCATATATTTT.

The rearrangement links TRBV28 to TRBJ1-6, with 12 bases identical to TRBD1. Losses at the gene ends were 6 bases for V and 1 base for J; bases not matched to a gene: 25. Germline loops: CDR1 MDHEN, CDR2 SYDVKM. This CDR3 is built from 24 residues. The CDR3 is CASSSNMGQGAWLGDRSYNSPLHF. The CDR3 coding sequence is TGTGCCAGCAGCTCGAATATGGGACAGGGGGCTTGGTTGGGTGATCGGTCCTATAATTCACCCCTCCACTTT.

The chain couples TRBV6-2 or TRBV6-3 to TRBJ2-3; tentatively, D is TRBD1 (5 bases). Germline CDR1 and CDR2: MNHEY and SVGEGT. The CDR3 is 11 residues long. Trimming removed 4 bases from V and 14 bases from J, with 13 bases in between. CDR3 sequence reads: CASSFGPRGYF. Written as DNA, the CDR3 is TGTGCCAGCAGTTTCGGCCCTAGGGGGTATTTT.

The rearrangement uses TRBV9 and TRBJ1-4; D gene unclear. V shed 0 bases and J shed 4 bases, with 16 bases lying between them. Per germline, CDR1 SGDLS and CDR2 YYNGEE. This CDR3 is 17 amino acids long. CDR3 protein: CASSVGEGRTFNEKLFF. The CDR3 DNA follows: TGTGCCAGCAGCGTAGGGGAAGGGAGAACTTTTAATGAAAAACTGTTTTTT.

The chain recombines TRBV5-6 with TRBJ2-1, with D possibly matching TRBD1 (6 bases). The V end lost 0 bases, the J end lost 6 bases, and 7 bases lay between the germline ends. Germline V gene lookup returns CDR1 SGHDT and CDR2 YYEEEE. The CDR3 has 13 amino acids. The CDR3 DNA sequence: TGTGCCAGCAGCTTGGACAGGGTCAATGAGCAGTTCTTC. Protein product: CASSLDRVNEQFF. The variable domain in full, with the rest retrieved from reference TRBV5-6 and TRBJ2-1, is DAGVTQSPTHLIKTRGQQVTLRCSPKSGHDTVSWYQQALGQGPQFIFQYYEEEERQRGNFPDRFSGHQFPNYSSELNVNALLLGDSALYLCASSLDRVNEQFFGPGTRLTVL.

In this sample, this clone turned up once. V usage is TRBV4-2 and J usage is TRBJ2-4, with D possibly TRBD1 on 5 matching bases. The germline V gene has CDR1 LGHNA and CDR2 YNFKEQ. This CDR3 region has 13 residues. Trimming took off 1 base at V and 8 bases at J, with 9 bases between the two ends. DNA of the CDR3: TGTGCCAGCAGCCAAGCCAAGGGGTACATTCAGTACTTC. This translates into CASSQAKGYIQYF.

The V and J genes are TRBV4-1 and TRBJ2-6; a weak D match, TRBD1 (6 bases). The germline V gene encodes CDR1 MGHRA and CDR2 YSYEKL. Trimming left V 1 base short and J 1 base short, with 8 bases between. The CDR3 extends over 16 amino acids. CDR3 loop: CASSQGQGSGANVLTF. The CDR3 bases are TGCGCCAGCAGCCAAGGGCAGGGGTCTGGGGCCAACGTCCTGACTTTC.

The gene calls are TRBV23-1 and TRBJ2-2; possibly TRBD1 for D (5 bases). TRBV23-1 is reported as an ORF; its role is uncertain. V shed 2 bases and J shed 5 bases, with 21 bases lying between them. CDR3 length equals 18 residues. CDR3 sequence (DNA): TGCGCCAGCAGTCAAAACCTTGAGCAGGGTCGAGGAACCGGGGAGCTGTTTTTT. This gives the protein CASSQNLEQGRGTGELFF.

The chain couples TRBV6-5 to TRBJ1-2; maybe TRBD1 (6 bases). Germline CDR1 and CDR2: MNHEY and SVGAGI. The V end was cut by 6 bases, the J end by 4 bases, with 18 bases between. This CDR3 is 15 amino acids long. In DNA form, the CDR3 reads TGTGCCAGCAGGGCTGGACAGCCCAGAGGCTATGGCTACACCTTC. This sequence encodes CASRAGQPRGYGYTF.

The chain recombines TRBV19 with TRBJ2-3, with 9 bases aligning to TRBD1. The CDR3 length is 19 residues. Germline CDR1 and CDR2: LNHDA and SQIVND (reference sequence). The V and J ends lost 5 bases and 0 bases, in that order; junction bases with no gene match: 15. In DNA, the CDR3 is TGTGCCAGTAGTGCCGGAAGACCGGGACAGGGATTTAGCACAGATACGCAGTATTTT. Encoded protein: CASSAGRPGQGFSTDTQYF. Together with reference TRBV19 and TRBJ2-3, the CDR3 gives the full variable domain: DGGITQSPKYLFRKEGQNVTLSCEQNLNHDAMYWYRQDPGQGLRLIYYSQIVNDFQKGDIAEGYSVSREKKESFPLTVTSAQKNPTAFYLCASSAGRPGQGFSTDTQYFGPGTRLTVL.

Notes on this clone: Other DNA sequences from this sample encode an identical CDR3 as well. The rearrangement joins TRBV5-1 to TRBJ1-1; 8 bases match TRBD1. The J segment lost 1 base and the V segment lost 3 bases, leaving 2 bases of the junction unmatched. The CDR3 sequence is 14 residues long. Germline V gives CDR1 SGHRS, CDR2 YFSETQ. The CDR3 sequence: CASSSGTGNTEAFF. The CDR3 coding sequence is TGCGCCAGCAGCTCCGGGACAGGGAACACTGAAGCTTTCTTT.

The chain joins TRBV2 to TRBJ1-1; TRBD1 matches at 9 bases. The length of the CDR3 is 14 residues. Looked up from germline, CDR1 is SNHLY and CDR2 is FYNNEI. Trimming took 7 bases from V and 5 from J; bases not matched to a gene: 8. The CDR3 DNA follows: TGTGCCAGCATTACCAACAGGGGGCGTACTGAAGCTTTCTTT. This sequence encodes CASITNRGRTEAFF.

CDR3 in amino acids: CASSQDRETNEKLFF. CDR3 in DNA: TGCGCCAGCAGCCAAGATCGAGAGACTAATGAAAAACTGTTTTTT. The rearrangement joins TRBV4-1 to TRBJ1-4; D remains unclear. Deletions cut 0 bases from V and 2 bases from J, with 7 bases between. Looked up from germline, CDR1 is MGHRA and CDR2 is YSYEKL. The CDR3 is 15 amino acids.

The chain employs TRBV9 and TRBJ2-3, with 7 bases identical to TRBD2. Germline-derived CDR1 and CDR2 are SGDLS and YYNGEE. This CDR3 comprises 17 residues. V gave up 0 bases and J gave up 2 bases; unmatched junction bases: 9. CDR3 in DNA: TGTGCCAGCAGCGTAGAGTCTCTAGCGGAACCCACAGATACGCAGTATTTT. This codes for CASSVESLAEPTDTQYF.

This clone was counted a single time. The genes are TRBV4-2 and TRBJ1-5, with D tentatively TRBD1 (6 bases). Trimming shortened V by 6 bases and J by 1 base, and 13 bases separated the two germline ends. Per the germline V gene, CDR1 is LGHNA and CDR2 is YNFKEQ. The CDR3 covers 15 residues. The CDR3 reads CASRQTGGSNQPQHF. The CDR3 DNA follows: TGTGCCAGCAGACAGACAGGCGGGAGCAATCAGCCCCAGCATTTT.

The gene calls are TRBV9 and TRBJ2-7; 15 bases map to TRBD2. CDR3 length equals 17 residues. The germline V gene encodes CDR1 SGDLS and CDR2 YYNGEE. The V and J ends lost 2 bases and 5 bases, in that order; junction bases with no gene match: 8. CDR3 nucleotides: TGTGCCAGCAGCGTGGGACTAGCGGGGGGATCCCTCCACGAGCAGTACTTC. The encoded protein is CASSVGLAGGSLHEQYF.

This sequence joins TRBV5-8 and TRBJ2-3, with 8 nucleotides matching TRBD2. This CDR3 contains 15 residues. The trim removed 2 bases at V and 0 bases at J, leaving 2 bases unmatched. Germline CDR1 and CDR2: SGHTS and YDEGEE. CDR3 in amino acids: CASSFRTSSTDTQYF. DNA for the CDR3: TGTGCCAGCAGCTTCCGGACTAGCAGCACAGATACGCAGTATTTT.